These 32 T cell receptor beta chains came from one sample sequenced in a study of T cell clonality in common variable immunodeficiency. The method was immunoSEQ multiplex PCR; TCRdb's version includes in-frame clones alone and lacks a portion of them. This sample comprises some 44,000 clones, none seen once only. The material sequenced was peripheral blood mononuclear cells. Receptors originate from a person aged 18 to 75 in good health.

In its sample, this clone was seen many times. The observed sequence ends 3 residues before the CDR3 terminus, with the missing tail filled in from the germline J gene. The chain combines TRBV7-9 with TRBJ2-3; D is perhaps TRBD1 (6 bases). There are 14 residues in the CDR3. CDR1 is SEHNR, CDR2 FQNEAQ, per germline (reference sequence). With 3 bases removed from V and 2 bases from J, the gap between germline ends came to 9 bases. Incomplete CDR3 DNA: TGTGCCAGCAGCTTTGGACAGAACACAGATACG. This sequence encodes CASSFGQNTDT. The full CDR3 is CASSFGQNTDTQYF.

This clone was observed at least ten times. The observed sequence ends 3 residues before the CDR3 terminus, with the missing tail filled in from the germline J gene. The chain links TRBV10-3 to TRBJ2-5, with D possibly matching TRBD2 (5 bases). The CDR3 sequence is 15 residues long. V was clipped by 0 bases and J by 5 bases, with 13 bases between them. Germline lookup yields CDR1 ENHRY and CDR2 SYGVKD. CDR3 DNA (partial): TGTGCCATCAGTGAGTCGATTGGTAGCGTGGAGACC. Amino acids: CAISESIGSVET. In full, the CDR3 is CAISESIGSVETQYF.

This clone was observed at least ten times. The CDR3 loop reads CASSVEGTGNTIYF. The CDR3 DNA, read in part, is TGTGCCAGCAGCGTAGAGGGGACTGGAAACACC. The V and J genes are TRBV9 and TRBJ1-3, with D possibly matching TRBD1 (5 bases). The CDR3 extends 3 residues past the end of the read, so its final part is completed from the germline J gene. Trimming took 0 bases from V and 2 from J, leaving 6 bases between them. CDR3 length: 14 amino acids. Germline loops: CDR1 SGDLS, CDR2 YYNGEE.

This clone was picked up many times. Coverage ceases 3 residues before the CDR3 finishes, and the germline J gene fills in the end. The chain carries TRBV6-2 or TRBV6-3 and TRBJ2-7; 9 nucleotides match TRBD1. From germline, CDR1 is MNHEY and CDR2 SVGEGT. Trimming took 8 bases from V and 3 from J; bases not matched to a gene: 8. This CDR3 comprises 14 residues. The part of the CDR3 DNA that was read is TGTGCCAGCGGCTGGGGACAGGGAGACTACGAG. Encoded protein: CASGWGQGDYE. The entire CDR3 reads CASGWGQGDYEQYF.

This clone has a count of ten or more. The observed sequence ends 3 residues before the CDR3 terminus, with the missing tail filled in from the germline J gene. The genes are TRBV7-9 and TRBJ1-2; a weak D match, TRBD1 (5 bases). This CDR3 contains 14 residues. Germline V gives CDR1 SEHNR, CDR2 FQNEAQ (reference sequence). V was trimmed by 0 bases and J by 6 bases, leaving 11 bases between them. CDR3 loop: CASSLAGALNGYTF. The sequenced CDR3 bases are TGTGCCAGCAGCTTAGCAGGGGCCCTTAATGGC.

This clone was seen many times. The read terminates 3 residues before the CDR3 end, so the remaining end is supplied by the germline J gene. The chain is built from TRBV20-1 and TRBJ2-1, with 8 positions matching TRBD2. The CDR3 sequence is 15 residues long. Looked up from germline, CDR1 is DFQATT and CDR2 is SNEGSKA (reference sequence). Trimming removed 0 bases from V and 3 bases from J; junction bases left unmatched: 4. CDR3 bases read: TGCAGTGCTAGAGATTTGGGACTAGACTACAATGAG. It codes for CSARDLGLDYNE. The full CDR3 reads CSARDLGLDYNEQFF.

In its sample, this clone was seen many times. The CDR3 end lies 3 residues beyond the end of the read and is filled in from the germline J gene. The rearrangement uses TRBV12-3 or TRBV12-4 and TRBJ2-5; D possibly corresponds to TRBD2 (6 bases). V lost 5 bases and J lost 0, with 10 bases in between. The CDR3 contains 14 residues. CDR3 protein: CASSPGDYQETQYF. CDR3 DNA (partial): TGTGCCAGCAGTCCTGGGGACTACCAAGAGACC.

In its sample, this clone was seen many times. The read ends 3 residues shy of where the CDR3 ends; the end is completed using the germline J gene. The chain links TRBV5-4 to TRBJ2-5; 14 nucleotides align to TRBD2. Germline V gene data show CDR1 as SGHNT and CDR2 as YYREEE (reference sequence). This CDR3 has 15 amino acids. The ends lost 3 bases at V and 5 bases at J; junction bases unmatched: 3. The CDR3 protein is CASSSRTSGGETQYF. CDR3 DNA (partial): TGTGCCAGCAGCTCCCGGACTAGCGGGGGGGAGACC.

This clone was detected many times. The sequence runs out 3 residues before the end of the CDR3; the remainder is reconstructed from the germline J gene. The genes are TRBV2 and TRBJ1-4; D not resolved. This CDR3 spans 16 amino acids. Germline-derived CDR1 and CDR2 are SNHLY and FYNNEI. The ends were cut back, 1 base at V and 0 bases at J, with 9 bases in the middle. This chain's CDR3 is CASSEVLSATNEKLFF. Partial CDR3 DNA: TGTGCCAGCAGTGAAGTCCTCAGTGCAACTAATGAAAAA.

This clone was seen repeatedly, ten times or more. CDR3 residues: CASSPTGTYEQYF. CDR3 DNA (partial): TGTGCCAGCTCACCCACAGGCACCTACGAG. V gene TRBV18 combines with J gene TRBJ2-7, with D perhaps matching TRBD1 (5 bases). The sequenced fragment ends 3 residues before the CDR3 boundary, so the rest is inferred from the germline J gene. Trimming stripped 3 bases from V and 2 bases from J, with 8 bases between. Germline V lookup: CDR1 KGHSH, CDR2 LQKENI. This CDR3 spans 13 amino acids.

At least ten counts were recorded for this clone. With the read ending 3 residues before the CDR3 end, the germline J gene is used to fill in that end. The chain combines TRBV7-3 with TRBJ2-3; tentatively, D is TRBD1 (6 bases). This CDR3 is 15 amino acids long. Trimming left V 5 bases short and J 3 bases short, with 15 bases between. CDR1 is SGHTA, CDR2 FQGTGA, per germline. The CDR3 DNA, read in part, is TGTGCCAGCAGCAAGTATGGGCAGGGGACAGATACG. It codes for CASSKYGQGTDT. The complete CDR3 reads CASSKYGQGTDTQYF.

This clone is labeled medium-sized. CDR3 residues: CASSYAPGQGWNSPLHF. The sequenced CDR3 bases are TGTGCCAGCAGTTACGCCCCGGGACAGGGCTGGAATTCACCC. V and J are TRBV6-2 or TRBV6-3 and TRBJ1-6; 9 nucleotides match TRBD1. The CDR3 end is not reached by the read, which stops 3 residues before it; the germline J gene fills it in. The germline CDR1 and CDR2 sequences are MNHEY and SVGEGT. This CDR3 has 17 amino acids. J lost 7 bases, V lost 2 bases, and 9 bases had no gene match.

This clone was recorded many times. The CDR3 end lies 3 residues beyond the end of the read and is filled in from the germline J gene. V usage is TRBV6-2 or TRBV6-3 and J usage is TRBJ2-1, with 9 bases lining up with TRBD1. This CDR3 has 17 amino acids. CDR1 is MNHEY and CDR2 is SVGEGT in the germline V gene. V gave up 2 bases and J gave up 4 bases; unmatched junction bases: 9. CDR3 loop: CASSYKSRDRAYNEQFF. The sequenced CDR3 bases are TGTGCCAGCAGTTACAAGTCCCGGGACAGGGCTTACAATGAG.

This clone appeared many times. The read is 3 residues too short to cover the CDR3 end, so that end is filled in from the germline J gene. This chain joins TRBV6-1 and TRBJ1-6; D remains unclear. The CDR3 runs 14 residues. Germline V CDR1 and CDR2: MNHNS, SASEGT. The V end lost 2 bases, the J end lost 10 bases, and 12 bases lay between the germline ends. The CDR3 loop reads CASSEKQGPSPLHF. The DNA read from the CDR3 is TGTGCCAGCAGTGAAAAACAAGGCCCCTCACCC.

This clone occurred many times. The covered CDR3 bases are TGTGCCAGTAGTGCGCGGACAGCCACTAGGGCTGAA. Its translation: CASSARTATRAE. In full, the CDR3 is CASSARTATRAEAFF. This chain connects TRBV19 to TRBJ1-1, with D tentatively TRBD1 (6 bases). The sequenced fragment ends 3 residues before the CDR3 boundary, so the rest is inferred from the germline J gene. Germline V CDR1 and CDR2: LNHDA, SQIVND (reference sequence). CDR3 size: 15 residues. The V and J ends lost 5 bases and 6 bases respectively, with 19 bases between them.

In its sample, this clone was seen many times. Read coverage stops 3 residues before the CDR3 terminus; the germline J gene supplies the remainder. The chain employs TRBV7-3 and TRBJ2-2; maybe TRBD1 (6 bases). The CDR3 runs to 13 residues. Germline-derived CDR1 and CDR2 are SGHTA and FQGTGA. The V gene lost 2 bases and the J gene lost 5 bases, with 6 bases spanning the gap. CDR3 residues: CASSLQGTGELFF. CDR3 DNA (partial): TGTGCCAGCAGCTTACAGGGGACCGGGGAG.

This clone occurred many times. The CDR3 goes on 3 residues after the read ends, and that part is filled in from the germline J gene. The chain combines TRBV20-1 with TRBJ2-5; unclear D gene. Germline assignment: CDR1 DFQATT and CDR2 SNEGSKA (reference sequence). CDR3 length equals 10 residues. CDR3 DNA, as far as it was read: TGCAGTGCTAGGCTAGATACC. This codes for CSARLDT. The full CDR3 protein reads CSARLDTQYF.

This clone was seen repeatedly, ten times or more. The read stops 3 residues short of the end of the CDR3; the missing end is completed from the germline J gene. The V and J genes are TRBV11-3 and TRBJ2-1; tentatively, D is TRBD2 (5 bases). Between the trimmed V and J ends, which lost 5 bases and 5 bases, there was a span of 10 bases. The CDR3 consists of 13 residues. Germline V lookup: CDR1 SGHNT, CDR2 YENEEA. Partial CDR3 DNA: TGTGCCAGCAGCCCCCAAGCGGACAATGAG. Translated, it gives CASSPQADNE. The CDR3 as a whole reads CASSPQADNEQFF.

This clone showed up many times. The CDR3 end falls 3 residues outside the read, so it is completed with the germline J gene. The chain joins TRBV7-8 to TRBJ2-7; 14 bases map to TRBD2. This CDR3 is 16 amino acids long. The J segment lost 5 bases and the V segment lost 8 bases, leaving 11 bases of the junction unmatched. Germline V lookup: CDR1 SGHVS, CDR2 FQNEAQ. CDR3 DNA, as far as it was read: TGTGCCAGCCGTGAGACTCCGGGACTAGCGGGAGACGAG. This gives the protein CASRETPGLAGDE. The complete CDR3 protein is CASRETPGLAGDEQYF.

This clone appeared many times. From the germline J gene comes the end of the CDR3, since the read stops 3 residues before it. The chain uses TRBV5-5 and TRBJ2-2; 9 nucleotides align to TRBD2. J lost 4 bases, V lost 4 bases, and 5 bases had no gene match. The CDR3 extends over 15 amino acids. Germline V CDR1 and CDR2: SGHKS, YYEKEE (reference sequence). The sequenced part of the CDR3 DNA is TGTGCCAGCAGCCTAGGACTAGCGCCCACCGGGGAG. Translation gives CASSLGLAPTGE. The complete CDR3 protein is CASSLGLAPTGELFF.

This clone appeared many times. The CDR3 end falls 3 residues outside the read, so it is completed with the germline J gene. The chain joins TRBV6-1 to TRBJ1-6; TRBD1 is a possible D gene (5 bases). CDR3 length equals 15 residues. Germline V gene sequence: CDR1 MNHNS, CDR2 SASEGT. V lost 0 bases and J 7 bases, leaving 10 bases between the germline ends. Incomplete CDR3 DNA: TGTGCCAGCAGTGAAGCAGGCGGGGGGAATTCACCC. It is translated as CASSEAGGGNSP. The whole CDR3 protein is CASSEAGGGNSPLHF.

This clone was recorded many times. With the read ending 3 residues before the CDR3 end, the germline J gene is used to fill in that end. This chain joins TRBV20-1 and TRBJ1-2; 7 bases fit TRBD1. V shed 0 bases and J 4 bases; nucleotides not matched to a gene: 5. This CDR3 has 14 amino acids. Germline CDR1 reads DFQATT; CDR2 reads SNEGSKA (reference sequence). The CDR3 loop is CSARDRQGAYGYTF. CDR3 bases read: TGCAGTGCTAGAGACCGACAGGGTGCCTATGGC.

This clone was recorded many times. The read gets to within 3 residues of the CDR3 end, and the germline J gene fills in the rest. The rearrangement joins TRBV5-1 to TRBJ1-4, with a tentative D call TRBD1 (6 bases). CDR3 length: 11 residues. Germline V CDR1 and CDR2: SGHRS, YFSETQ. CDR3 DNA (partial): TGCGCCAGCAGCCTGGGACAACGA. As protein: CASSLGQR. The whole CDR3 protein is CASSLGQRLFF.

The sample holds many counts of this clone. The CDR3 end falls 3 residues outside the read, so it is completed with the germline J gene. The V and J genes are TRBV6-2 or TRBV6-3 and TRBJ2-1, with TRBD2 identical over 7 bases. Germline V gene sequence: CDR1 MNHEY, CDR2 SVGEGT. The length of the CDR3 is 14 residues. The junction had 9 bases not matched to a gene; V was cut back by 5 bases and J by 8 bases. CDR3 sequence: CASSRLAPFDEQFF. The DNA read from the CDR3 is TGTGCCAGCAGTCGACTAGCCCCCTTCGATGAG.

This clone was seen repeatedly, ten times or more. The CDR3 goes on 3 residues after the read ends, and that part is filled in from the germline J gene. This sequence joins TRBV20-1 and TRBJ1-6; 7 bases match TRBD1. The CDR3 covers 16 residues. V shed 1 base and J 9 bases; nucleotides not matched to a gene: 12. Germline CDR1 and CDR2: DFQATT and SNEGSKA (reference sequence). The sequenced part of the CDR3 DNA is TGCAGTGCTAGAGGGGAGGGGGCAGGAGAAGCTTCACCC. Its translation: CSARGEGAGEASP. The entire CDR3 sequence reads CSARGEGAGEASPLHF.

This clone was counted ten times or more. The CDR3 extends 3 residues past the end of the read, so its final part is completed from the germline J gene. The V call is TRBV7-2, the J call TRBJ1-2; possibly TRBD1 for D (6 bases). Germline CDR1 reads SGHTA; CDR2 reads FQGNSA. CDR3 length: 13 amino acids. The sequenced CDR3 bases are TGTGCCAGCAGCCCCGGCACAGGGTTGGGC. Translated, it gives CASSPGTGLG. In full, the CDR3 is CASSPGTGLGYTF.

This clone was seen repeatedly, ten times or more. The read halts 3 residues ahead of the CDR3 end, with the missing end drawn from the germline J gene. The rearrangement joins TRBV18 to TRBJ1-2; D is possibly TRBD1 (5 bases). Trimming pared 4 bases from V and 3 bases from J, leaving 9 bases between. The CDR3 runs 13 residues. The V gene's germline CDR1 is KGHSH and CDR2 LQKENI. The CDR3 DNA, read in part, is TGTGCCAGCTCACTCCCGACAGACTATGGC. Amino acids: CASSLPTDYG. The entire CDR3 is CASSLPTDYGYTF.

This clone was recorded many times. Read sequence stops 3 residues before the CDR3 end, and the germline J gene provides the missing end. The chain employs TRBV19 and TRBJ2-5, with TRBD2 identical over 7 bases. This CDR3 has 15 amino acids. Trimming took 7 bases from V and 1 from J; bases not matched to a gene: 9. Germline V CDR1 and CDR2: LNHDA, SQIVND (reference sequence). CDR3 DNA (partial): TGTGCCAGTACCTTGGGGGGAGGGAGCCAAGAGACC. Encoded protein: CASTLGGGSQET. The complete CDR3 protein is CASTLGGGSQETQYF.

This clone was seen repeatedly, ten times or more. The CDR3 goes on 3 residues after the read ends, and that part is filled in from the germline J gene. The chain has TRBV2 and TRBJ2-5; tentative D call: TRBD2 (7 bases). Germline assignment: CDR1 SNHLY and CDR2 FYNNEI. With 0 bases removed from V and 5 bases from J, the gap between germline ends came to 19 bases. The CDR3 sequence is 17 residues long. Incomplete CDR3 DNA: TGTGCCAGCAGTGAAGCTTTGCGGGGGACACGGTGGGAGACC. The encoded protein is CASSEALRGTRWET. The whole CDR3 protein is CASSEALRGTRWETQYF.

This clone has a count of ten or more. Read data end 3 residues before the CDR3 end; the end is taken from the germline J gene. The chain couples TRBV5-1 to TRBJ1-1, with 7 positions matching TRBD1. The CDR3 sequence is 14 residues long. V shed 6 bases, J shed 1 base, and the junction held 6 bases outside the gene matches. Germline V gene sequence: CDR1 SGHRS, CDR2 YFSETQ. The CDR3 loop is CASTRTGANTEAFF. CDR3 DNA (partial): TGCGCCAGCACCCGTACAGGGGCGAACACTGAA.

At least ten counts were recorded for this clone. CDR3 in amino acids: CASERAGRAEQYF. CDR3 bases read: TGCGCCAGCGAGCGGGCAGGGAGGGCCGAG. The chain recombines TRBV10-1 with TRBJ2-7; 7 bases align to TRBD2. The read stops 3 residues short of the end of the CDR3; the missing end is completed from the germline J gene. Germline loops: CDR1 WNHNN, CDR2 SYGVQD (reference sequence). V was pared by 8 bases and J by 6 bases, with 10 bases of the junction left unmatched. This CDR3 is 13 amino acids long.

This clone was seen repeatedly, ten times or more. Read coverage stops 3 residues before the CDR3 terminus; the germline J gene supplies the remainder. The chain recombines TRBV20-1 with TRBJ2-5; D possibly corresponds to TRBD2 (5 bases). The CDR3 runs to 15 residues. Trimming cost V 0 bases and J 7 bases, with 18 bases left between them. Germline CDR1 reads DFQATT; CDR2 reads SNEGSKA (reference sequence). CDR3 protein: CSARDHGLAARTQYF. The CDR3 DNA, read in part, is TGCAGTGCTAGAGATCACGGTCTAGCTGCCAGGACC.